The rows below give T cell receptor beta chains drawn from one sample of a study of shared clonotypes between healthy human individuals. Profiled with immunoSEQ multiplex PCR; TCRdb holds only in-frame clones, not every one. The sample includes fewer than 2.5 million clones, 80% to 95% seen only once; the top ten take 0.36%. What was sequenced was naive CD4+ T cells from PBMCs. The receptors shown here come from a man between 18 and 29 years old in good health. Some clones in this sample may be carry-over from other donors' samples. The CDR3 runs from the conserved cysteine through the conserved F or W. Fields, in order: V gene, clone size, J gene, D gene, CDR3 protein, CDR3 DNA. A D gene is named only where the DNA matches it firmly. Size values are once, few and many counts, or a class for expanded clones, and some rows have none.

TRBV15	-	TRBJ1-3	TRBD1	CATSARQGSSGNTIYF	TGTGCCACCAGCGCAAGACAGGGTTCATCAGGAAACACCATATATTTT
TRBV7-8	-	TRBJ1-1	TRBD1	CASSYGQGRSNTEAFF	TGTGCCAGCAGCTACGGACAGGGGAGATCGAACACTGAAGCTTTCTTT
TRBV23-1	-	TRBJ2-7	-	CASRGIGEPYEQYF	TGCGCCAGCAGGGGGATAGGGGAGCCCTACGAGCAGTACTTC
TRBV5-1	-	TRBJ1-3	TRBD1	CASSSDRAGNTIYF	TGCGCCAGCAGCTCGGACAGGGCTGGAAACACCATATATTTT
TRBV19	-	TRBJ1-1	TRBD1	CASDRDRGTNTEAFF	TGTGCCAGTGACCGGGACAGGGGGACGAACACTGAAGCTTTCTTT
TRBV18	-	TRBJ2-4	TRBD1	CASSPLPTGLAKNIQYF	TGTGCCAGCTCACCCCTACCGACAGGGCTAGCCAAAAACATTCAGTACTTC
TRBV4-2	-	TRBJ1-3	-	CASSQDRDSGNTIYF	TGTGCCAGCAGCCAAGACAGGGACTCTGGAAACACCATATATTTT
TRBV5-4	-	TRBJ1-4	-	CASSQEGGSEKLFF	TGTGCCAGCAGCCAGGAAGGTGGAAGTGAAAAACTGTTTTTT
TRBV10-2	-	TRBJ1-1	-	CASSPVENTEAFF	TGCGCCAGCAGTCCGGTAGAAAACACTGAAGCTTTCTTT
TRBV29-1	-	TRBJ2-7	-	CSVGGVVEQYF	TGCAGCGTTGGAGGAGTCGTCGAGCAGTACTTC
TRBV7-2	-	TRBJ2-2	TRBD2	CASSAPGLAGVGTGELFF	TGTGCCAGCAGCGCACCGGGACTAGCGGGAGTAGGCACCGGGGAGCTGTTTTTT
TRBV28	once	TRBJ2-5	-	CASRAGTRGTQYF	TGTGCCAGCAGGGCCGGGACACGAGGGACCCAGTACTTC
TRBV5-4	-	TRBJ2-7	-	CASRASGGGYEQYF	TGTGCCAGCAGGGCGTCTGGGGGCGGATACGAGCAGTACTTC
TRBV5-6	-	TRBJ1-2	-	CASRVANYGYTF	TGTGCCAGCAGGGTGGCAAACTATGGCTACACCTTC
TRBV11-2	-	TRBJ2-1	TRBD2	CASSSPGLAGSSYNEQFF	TGTGCCAGCAGCTCTCCGGGACTAGCGGGTTCCTCCTACAATGAGCAGTTCTTC
TRBV4-3	-	TRBJ2-7	-	CASSRLGTQESEQYF	TGCGCCAGCAGCCGGCTGGGGACCCAAGAAAGCGAGCAGTACTTC
TRBV19	-	TRBJ1-2	-	CASSIDRGSSYGYTF	TGTGCCAGTAGTATAGATCGCGGCAGCAGCTATGGCTACACCTTC
TRBV19	-	TRBJ2-7	-	CASSKERALSYEQYF	TGTGCCAGTAGTAAAGAGCGGGCGCTCTCCTACGAGCAGTACTTC
TRBV28	-	TRBJ1-4	-	CASITTGGAGEKLFF	TGTGCCAGCATCACTACCGGGGGGGCTGGGGAAAAACTGTTTTTT
TRBV5-6	-	TRBJ1-5	TRBD1	CASSGQARGNQPQHF	TGTGCCAGCAGCGGACAGGCGCGGGGCAATCAGCCCCAGCATTTT
TRBV7-9	-	TRBJ2-6	-	CASSLGPAPGSSGANVLTF	TGTGCCAGCAGTTTGGGGCCCGCACCGGGAAGCTCTGGGGCCAACGTCCTGACTTTC
TRBV11-2	-	TRBJ2-5	TRBD1	CASTPGTEETQYF	TGTGCCAGCACCCCGGGGACAGAAGAGACCCAGTACTTC